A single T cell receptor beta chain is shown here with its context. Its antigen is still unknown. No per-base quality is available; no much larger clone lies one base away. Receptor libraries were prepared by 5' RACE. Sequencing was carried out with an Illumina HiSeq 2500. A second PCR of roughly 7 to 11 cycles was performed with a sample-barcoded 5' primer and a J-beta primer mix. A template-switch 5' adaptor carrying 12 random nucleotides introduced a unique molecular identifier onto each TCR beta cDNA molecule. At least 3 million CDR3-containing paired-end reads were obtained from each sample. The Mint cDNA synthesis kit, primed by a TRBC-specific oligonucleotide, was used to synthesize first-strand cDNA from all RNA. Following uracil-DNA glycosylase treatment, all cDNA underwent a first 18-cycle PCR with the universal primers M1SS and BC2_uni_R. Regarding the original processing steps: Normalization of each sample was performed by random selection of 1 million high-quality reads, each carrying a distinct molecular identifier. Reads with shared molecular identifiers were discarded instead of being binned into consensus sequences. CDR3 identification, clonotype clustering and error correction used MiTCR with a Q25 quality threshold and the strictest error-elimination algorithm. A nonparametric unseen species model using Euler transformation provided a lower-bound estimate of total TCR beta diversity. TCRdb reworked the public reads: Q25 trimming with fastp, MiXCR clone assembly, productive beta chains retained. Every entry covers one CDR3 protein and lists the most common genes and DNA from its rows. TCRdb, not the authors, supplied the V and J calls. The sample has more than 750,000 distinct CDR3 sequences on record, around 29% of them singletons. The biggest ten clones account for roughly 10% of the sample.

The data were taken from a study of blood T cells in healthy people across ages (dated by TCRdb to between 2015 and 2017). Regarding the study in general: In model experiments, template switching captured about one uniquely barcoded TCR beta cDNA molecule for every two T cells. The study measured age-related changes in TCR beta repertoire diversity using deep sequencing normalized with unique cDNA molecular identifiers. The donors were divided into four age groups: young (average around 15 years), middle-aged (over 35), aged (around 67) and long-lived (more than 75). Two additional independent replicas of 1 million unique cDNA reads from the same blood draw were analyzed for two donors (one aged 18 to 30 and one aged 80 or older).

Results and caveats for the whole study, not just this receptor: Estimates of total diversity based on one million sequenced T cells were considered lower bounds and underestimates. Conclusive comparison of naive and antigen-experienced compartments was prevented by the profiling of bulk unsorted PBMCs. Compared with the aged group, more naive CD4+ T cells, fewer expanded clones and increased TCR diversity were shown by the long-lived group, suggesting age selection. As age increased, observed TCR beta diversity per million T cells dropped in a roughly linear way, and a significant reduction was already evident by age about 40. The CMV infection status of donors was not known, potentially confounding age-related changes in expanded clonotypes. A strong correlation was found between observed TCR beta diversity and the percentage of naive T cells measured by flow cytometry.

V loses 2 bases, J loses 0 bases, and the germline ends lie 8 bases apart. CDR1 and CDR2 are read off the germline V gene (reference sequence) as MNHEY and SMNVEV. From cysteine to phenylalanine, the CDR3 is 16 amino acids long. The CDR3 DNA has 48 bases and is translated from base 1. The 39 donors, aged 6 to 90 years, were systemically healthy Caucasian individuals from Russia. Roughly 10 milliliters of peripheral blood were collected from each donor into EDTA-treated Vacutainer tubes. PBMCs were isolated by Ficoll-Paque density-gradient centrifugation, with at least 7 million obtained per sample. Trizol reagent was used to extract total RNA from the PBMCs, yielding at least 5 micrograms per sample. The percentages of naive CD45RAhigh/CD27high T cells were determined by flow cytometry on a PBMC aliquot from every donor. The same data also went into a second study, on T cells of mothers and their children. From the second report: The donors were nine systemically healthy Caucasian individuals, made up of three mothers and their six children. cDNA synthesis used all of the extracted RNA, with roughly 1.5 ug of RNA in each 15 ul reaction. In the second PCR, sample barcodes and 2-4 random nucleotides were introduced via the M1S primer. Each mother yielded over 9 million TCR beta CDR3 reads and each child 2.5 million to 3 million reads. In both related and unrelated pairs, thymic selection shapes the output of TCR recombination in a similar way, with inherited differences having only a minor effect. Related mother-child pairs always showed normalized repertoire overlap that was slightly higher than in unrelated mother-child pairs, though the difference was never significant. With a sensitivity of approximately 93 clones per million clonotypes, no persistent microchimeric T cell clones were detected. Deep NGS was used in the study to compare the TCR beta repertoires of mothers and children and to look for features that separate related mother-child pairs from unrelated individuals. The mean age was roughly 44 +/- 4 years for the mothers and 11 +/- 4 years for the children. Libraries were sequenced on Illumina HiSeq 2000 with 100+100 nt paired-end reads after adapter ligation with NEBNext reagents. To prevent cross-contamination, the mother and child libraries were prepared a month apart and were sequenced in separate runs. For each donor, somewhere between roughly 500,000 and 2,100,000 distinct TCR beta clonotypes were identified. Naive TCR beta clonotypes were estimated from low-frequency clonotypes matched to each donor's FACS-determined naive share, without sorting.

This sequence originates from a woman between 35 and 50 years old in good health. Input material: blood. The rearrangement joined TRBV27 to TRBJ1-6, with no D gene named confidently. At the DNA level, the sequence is TGTGCCAGCAGTTTAGTCGGAAACTCCTATAATTCACCCCTCCACTTT. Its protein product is CASSLVGNSYNSPLHF.